This entry features one T cell receptor (beta chain) sequence. The data originate from a study of T cells in Graves' hyperthyroidism and ophthalmopathy. Amplified TCR beta CDR3 regions derived from RNA transcripts. The HTBI primer set drove a first-round RT-PCR of the TCR CDR3. One entry per CDR3 protein results from TCRdb running MiXCR on the multiplex PCR reads. The table lists about 550,000 distinct CDR3 sequences, about a fifth of them singletons. CDR1 and CDR2 (germline): LNHDA, SQIVND (reference sequence). J was trimmed by 7 bases and V by 9 bases; bases with no gene match: 14. This CDR3 contains 16 residues.

The sequenced material came from blood. The V and J genes are TRBV19 and TRBJ2-3; 12 positions agree with TRBD2. The receptor was derived from a man aged 18 to 35 with Graves' hyperthyroidism. CDR3 sequence (DNA): TGTGCCAGCGGACTAGCGGGGCCCCCCGGGTTGTATACGCAGTATTTT. Translated, it gives CASGLAGPPGLYTQYF.